This T cell receptor (beta chain) was recovered during a study of PD-L1 blockade in urothelial cancer. Study information: Starting around 2014, patients were given atezolizumab (1,200 mg intravenously every 3 weeks).

CDR1 is SGHVS and CDR2 is FQNEAQ in the germline V gene. Trimming cost V 2 bases and J 2 bases, with 10 bases left between them. The CDR3 has 15 residues. Noted time point: peripheral blood 6 weeks after treatment start. The diagnosis in patients was locally advanced or metastatic urothelial carcinoma. Libraries were prepared by immunoSEQ multiplex PCR; TCRdb keeps only in-frame clonotypes and omits some of them. The profile shows more than 60,000 clones, around nine tenths of them singletons. The V call is TRBV7-8, the J call TRBJ2-1; D unclear. The origin of this receptor is a man between 60 and 75 years old with urothelial cancer. The specimen was PBMCs, collected around atezolizumab (anti-PD-L1) treatment. The CDR3 coding sequence is TGTGCCAGCAGCTTACTCGCAGGCGCCTACAATGAGCAGTTCTTC. Translating gives CASSLLAGAYNEQFF.